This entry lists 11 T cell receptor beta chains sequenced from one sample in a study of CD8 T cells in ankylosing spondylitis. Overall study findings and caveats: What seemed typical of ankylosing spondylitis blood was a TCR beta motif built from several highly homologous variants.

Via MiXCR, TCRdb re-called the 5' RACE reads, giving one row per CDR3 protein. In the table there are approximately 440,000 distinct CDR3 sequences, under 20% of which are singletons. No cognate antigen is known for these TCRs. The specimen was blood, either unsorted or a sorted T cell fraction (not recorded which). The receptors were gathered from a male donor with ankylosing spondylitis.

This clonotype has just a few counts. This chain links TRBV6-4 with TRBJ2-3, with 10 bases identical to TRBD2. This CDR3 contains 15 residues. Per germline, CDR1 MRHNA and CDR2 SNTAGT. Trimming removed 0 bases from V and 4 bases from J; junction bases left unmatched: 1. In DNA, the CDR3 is TGTGCCAGCAGTGACTCGAGCGGGAGGGCAGATACGCAGTATTTT. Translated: CASSDSSGRADTQYF.

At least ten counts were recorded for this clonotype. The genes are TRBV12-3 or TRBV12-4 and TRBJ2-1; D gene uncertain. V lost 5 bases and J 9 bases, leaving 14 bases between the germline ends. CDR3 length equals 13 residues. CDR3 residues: CASSPSNPGEQFF. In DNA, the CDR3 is TGTGCCAGCAGTCCTTCTAACCCCGGTGAGCAGTTCTTC.

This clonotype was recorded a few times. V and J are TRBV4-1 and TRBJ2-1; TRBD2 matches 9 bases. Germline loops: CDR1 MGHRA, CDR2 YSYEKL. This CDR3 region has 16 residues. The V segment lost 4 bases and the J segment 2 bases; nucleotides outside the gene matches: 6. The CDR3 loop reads CASSRGAGGPYNEQFF. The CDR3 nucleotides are TGCGCCAGCAGCCGGGGTGCGGGAGGGCCCTACAATGAGCAGTTCTTC.

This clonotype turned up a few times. The CDR3 sequence: CASSYTGISNQPQHF. The CDR3 DNA reads TGTGCCAGCAGCTACACAGGGATTAGCAATCAGCCCCAGCATTTT. The chain recombines TRBV7-8 with TRBJ1-5, with D possibly TRBD1 on 6 matching bases. Germline CDR1 is SGHVS and CDR2 is FQNEAQ. V was trimmed by 4 bases and J by 0 bases, leaving 10 bases between them. CDR3 size: 15 residues.

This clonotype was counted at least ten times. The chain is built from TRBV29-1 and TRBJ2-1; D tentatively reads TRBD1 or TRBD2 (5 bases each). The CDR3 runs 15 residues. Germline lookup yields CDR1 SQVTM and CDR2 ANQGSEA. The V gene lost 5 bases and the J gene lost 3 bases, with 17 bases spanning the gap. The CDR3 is CSVRKGTRIYNEQFF. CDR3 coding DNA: TGCAGCGTTCGCAAGGGGACCAGGATCTACAATGAGCAGTTCTTC.

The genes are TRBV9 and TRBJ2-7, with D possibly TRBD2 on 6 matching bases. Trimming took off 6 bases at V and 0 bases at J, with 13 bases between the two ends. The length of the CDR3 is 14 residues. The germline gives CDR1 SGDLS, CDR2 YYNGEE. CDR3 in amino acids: CASNRGLDSYEQYF. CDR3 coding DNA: TGTGCCAGCAACCGGGGACTGGACTCCTACGAGCAGTACTTC.

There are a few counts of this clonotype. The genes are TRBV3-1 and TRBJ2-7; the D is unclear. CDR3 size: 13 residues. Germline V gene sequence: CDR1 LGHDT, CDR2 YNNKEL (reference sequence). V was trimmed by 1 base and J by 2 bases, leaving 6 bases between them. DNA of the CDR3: TGTGCCAGCAGCCAAGCAATTACCTACGAGCAGTACTTC. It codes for CASSQAITYEQYF.

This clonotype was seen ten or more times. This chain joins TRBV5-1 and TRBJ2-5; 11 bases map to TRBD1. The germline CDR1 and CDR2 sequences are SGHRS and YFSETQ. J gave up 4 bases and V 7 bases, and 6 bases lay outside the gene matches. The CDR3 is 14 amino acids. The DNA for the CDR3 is TGCGCCAGCTCGACCGGGACAGGGGGAGAGACCCAGTACTTC. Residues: CASSTGTGGETQYF.

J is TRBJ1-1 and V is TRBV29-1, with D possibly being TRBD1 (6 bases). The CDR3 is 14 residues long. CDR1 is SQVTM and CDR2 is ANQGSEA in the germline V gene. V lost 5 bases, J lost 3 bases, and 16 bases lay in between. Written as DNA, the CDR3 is TGCAGCGTTCGGGCAGGGGAACGGTACACTGAAGCTTTCTTT. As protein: CSVRAGERYTEAFF.

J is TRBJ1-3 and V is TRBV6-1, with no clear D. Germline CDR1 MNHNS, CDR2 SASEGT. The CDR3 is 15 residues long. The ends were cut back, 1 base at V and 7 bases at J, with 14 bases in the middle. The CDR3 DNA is TGTGCCAGCAGTGAAGAATTGGGAAGGTTTAACACCATATATTTT. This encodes CASSEELGRFNTIYF.

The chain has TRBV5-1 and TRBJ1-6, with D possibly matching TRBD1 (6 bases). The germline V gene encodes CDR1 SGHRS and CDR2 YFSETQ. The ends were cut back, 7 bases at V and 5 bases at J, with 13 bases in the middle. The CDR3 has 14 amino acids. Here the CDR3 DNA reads TGCGCCAGCCGGGGGGACACTAATAATTCACCCCTCCACTTT. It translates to CASRGDTNNSPLHF. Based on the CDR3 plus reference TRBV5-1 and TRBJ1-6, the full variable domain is KAGVTQTPRYLIKTRGQQVTLSCSPISGHRSVSWYQQTPGQGLQFLFEYFSETQRNKGNFPGRFSGRQFSNSRSEMNVSTLELGDSALYLCASRGDTNNSPLHFGNGTRLTVT.